This note documents a single T cell receptor beta chain sequence. TCRdb reprocessed the 5' RACE reads; each CDR3 protein has one entry and no DNA is given. This repertoire includes over 130,000 distinct CDR3 sequences. The CDR3 spans 15 residues. Germline assignment: CDR1 DFQATT and CDR2 SNEGSKA (reference sequence). This sample is part of a study of monozygotic twins with inflammatory bowel disease. Sequenced material: blood. The clonotype was recovered from a human donor with ulcerative colitis or Crohn's disease, or a healthy co-twin of an affected twin (not recorded which). The V and J genes are TRBV20-1 and TRBJ2-7; the TRBD1 assignment by TCRdb is unverifiable without DNA. This CDR3 is CSASTGTGETYEQYF.